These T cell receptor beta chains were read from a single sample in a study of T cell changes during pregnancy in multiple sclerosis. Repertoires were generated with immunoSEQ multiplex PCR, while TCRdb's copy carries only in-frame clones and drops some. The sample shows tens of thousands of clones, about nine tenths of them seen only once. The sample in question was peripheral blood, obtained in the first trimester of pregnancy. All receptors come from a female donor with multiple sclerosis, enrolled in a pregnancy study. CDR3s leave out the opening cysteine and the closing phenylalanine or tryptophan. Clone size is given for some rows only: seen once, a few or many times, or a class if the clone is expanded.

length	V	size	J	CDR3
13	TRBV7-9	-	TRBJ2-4	ASSPLSEVLNIQY
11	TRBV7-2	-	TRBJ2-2	ASTPADTGELF
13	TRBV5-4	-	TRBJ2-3	ASSIGQGMTDTQY
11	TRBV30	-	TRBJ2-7	AWSVLQRYEQY
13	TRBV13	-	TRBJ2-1	ASSLLSGAYNEQF
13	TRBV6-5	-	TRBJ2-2	ASRSPAGNTGELF
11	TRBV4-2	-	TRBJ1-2	ASSQDRRDGYT
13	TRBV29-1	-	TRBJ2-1	SVEPRGQGKDEQF
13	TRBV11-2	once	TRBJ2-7	ASSGSISGSYEQY
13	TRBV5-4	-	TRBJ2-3	ASSLDRGLTDTQY
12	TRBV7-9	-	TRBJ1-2	ASSPLGGDYGYT
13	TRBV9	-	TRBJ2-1	ASSVGDRGYTEQF
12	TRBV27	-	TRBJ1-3	ASRPTGSGNTIY
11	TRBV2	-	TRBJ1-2	ARMGQINYGYT
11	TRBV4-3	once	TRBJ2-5	ASSQDEAGTQY
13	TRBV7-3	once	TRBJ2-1	ASSFRRSSYNEQF
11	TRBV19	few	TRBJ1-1	ASSAGPGTKAF
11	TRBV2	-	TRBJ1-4	ALKRGLDEKLF
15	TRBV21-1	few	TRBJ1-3	AAGGQGLFCSGNTIY
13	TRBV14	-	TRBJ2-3	ASSQAPPPTDTQY
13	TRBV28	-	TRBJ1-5	ASSLAGNSNQPQH
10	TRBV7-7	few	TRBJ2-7	ASSPGGGGLY
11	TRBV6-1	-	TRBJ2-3	ASSEWAPDTQY
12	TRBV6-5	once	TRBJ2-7	ASSYSKTNSEQY
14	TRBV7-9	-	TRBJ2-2	ASSHRTSENTGELF
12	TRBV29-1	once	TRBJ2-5	SVSLPGQGMTQY
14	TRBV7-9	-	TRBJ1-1	ASSLSQGGSNTEAF
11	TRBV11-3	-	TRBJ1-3	ASRDNSGNTIY
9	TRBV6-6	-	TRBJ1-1	ASSYSGHPI
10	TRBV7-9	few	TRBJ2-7	ASSFTSYEQY
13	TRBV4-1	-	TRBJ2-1	ASSQAGSSGNEQF
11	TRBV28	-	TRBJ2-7	ASSPHTRGEQY
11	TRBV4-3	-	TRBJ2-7	ASSHSRDHEQY
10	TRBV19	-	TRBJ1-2	ASSIRYDGYT
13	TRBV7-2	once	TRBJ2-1	ASSLGGQSWDEQF
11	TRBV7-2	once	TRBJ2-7	ASSSVSSYEQY
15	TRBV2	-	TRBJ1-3	ASRATAGTGYGNTIY
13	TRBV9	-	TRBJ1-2	ASSVADRATYGYT
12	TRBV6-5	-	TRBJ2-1	ASSFRGRDNEQF
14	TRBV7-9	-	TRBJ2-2	ASSTGQGANTGELF
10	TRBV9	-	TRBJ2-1	ASGLAGVEQF
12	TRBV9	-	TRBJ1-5	ASSPWGGVQPQH
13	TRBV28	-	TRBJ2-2	ASRLRVGRTGELF
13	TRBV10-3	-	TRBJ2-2	AISDVGVGTGELF
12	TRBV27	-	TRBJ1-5	ASSPTYSNQPQH
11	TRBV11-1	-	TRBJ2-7	ASSLGTGYEQY
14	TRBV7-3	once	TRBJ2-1	ASSLEGLAGGTEQF
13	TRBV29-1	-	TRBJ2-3	SVEIGGRRSGTQY
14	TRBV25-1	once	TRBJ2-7	ASSENERFREGEQY
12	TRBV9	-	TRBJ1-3	ASSVRVAGNTIY
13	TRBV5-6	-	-	ASSLLRGRADEQY
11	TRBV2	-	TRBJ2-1	ASTGQGVGEQF
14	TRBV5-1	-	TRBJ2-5	ASSSQGTTRAETQY